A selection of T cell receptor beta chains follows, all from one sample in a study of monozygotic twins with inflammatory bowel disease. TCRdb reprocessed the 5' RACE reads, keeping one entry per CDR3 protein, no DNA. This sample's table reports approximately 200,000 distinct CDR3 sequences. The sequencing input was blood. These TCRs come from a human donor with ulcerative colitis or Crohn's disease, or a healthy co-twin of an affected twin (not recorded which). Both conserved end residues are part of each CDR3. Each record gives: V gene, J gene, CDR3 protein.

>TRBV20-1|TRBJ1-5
CSARDGARLDQPQHF
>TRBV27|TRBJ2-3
CASRTGTSRTDTQYF
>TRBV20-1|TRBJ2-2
CSAAGQASTGELFF
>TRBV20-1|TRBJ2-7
CSARGRQDRRYEQYF
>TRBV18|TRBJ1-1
CASSPRDGEAFF
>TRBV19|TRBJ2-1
CASSIVGTVSYNEQFF
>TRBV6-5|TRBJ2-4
CASSYGLDAAKNIQYF
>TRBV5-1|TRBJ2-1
CASSSGQGNYNEQFF
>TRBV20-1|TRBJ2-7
CSASGPRESNEQYF
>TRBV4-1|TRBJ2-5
CASSQWDSKETQYF